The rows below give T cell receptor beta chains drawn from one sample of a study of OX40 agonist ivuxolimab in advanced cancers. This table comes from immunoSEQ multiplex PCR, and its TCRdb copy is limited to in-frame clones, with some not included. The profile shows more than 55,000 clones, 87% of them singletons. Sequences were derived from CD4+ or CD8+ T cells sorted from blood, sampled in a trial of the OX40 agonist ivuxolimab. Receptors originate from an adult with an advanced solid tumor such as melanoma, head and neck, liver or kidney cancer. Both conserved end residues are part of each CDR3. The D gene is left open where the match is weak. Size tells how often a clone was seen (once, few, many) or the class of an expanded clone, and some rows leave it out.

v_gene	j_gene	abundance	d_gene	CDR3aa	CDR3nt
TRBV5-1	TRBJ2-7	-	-	CASSLEQASSYEQYF	TGCGCCAGCAGCTTGGAACAGGCTAGCTCCTACGAGCAGTACTTC
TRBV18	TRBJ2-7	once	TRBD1	CASSLRTGGWYEQYF	TGTGCCAGCTCACTCAGGACAGGGGGATGGTACGAGCAGTACTTC
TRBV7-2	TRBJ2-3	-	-	CASSLIGGSTDTQYF	TGTGCCAGCAGCTTAATCGGGGGAAGCACAGATACGCAGTATTTT
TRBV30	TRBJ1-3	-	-	CAWSLTTSGNTIYF	TGTGCCTGGAGTTTGACAACCTCTGGAAACACCATATATTTT
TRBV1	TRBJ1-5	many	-	CTSSHSTGRKDQPQHF	TGCACCAGCAGCCACTCGACAGGGAGGAAGGATCAGCCCCAGCATTTT
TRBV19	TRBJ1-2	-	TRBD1	CASTWTGGGYTF	TGTGCCAGTACCTGGACAGGGGGTGGCTACACCTTC
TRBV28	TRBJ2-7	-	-	CASRKDTGRYLTEQYF	TGTGCCAGCAGGAAAGACACTGGGCGTTACCTTACCGAGCAGTACTTC
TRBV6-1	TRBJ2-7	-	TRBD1	CASSDRTGGFDYEQYF	TGTGCCAGCAGTGACCGGACAGGGGGATTCGACTACGAGCAGTACTTC
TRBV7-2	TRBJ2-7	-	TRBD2	CASSLALAGRYEQYF	TGTGCCAGCAGCTTAGCACTAGCGGGTCGGTACGAGCAGTACTTC
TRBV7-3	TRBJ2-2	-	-	CASSLTGSGTGELFF	TGTGCCAGCAGCTTAACCGGGAGTGGGACCGGGGAGCTGTTTTTT
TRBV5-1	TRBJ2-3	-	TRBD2	CASSRTSGSADTQYF	TGCGCCAGCAGCCGGACTAGCGGGAGTGCAGATACGCAGTATTTT
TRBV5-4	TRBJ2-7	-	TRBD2	CASSFGSGSYEQYF	TGTGCCAGCAGCTTTGGCAGCGGGAGTTACGAGCAGTACTTC
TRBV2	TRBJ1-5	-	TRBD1	CASSDGRGDNQPQHF	TGTGCCAGCAGTGACGGCAGGGGGGACAATCAGCCCCAGCATTTT
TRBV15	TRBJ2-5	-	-	CATSRDFRETQYF	TGTGCCACCAGCAGAGATTTCCGAGAGACCCAGTACTTC
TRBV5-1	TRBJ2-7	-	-	CASSLRAALANARYEQYF	TGCGCCAGCAGCTTGAGGGCAGCACTCGCGAACGCCCGGTACGAGCAGTACTTC
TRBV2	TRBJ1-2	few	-	CASSEEQGRYGYTF	TGTGCCAGCAGTGAAGAGCAGGGGAGGTATGGCTACACCTTC
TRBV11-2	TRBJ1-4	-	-	CASSVGSEKLFF	TGTGCCAGCAGCGTAGGAAGTGAAAAACTGTTTTTT
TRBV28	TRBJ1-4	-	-	CASTTLLLGEKLFF	TGTGCCAGCACTACTTTACTTCTTGGGGAAAAACTGTTTTTT
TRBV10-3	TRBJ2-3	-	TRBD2	CAISAGSGGAADTQYF	TGTGCCATCAGCGCCGGTTCCGGGGGGGCCGCAGATACGCAGTATTTT
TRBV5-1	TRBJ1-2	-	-	CASSLATGTPYGYTF	TGCGCCAGCAGCTTGGCCACAGGGACTCCTTATGGCTACACCTTC
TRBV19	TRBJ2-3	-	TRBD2	CASSIAGLAEGLDTQYF	TGTGCCAGTAGTATCGCGGGACTAGCGGAGGGATTAGATACGCAGTATTTT
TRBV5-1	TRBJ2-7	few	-	CASSLADSSYEQYF	TGCGCCAGCAGCTTGGCTGACAGCTCCTACGAGCAGTACTTC
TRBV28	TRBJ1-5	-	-	CASSLGGSNQPQHF	TGTGCCAGCAGTTTAGGAGGTAGCAATCAGCCCCAGCATTTT
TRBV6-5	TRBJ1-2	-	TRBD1	CASSQTNRGIYTF	TGTGCCAGCAGCCAAACGAACAGGGGAATTTACACCTTC
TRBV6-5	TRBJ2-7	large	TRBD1	CASSSFWDSTYEQYF	TGTGCCAGCAGTTCATTCTGGGACAGCACCTACGAGCAGTACTTC
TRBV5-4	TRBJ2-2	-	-	CASSFPELNTGELFF	TGTGCCAGCAGCTTCCCGGAACTGAACACCGGGGAGCTGTTTTTT
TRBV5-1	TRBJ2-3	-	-	CASSFTESTDTQYF	TGCGCCAGCAGCTTCACAGAAAGCACAGATACGCAGTATTTT
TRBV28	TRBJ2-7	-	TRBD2	CASSSVGLAGGREQYF	TGTGCCAGCAGTTCTGTAGGACTAGCGGGAGGGAGGGAGCAGTACTTC
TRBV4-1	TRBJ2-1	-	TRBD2	CASSQDSGGSAYNEQFF	TGCGCCAGCAGCCAAGACTCCGGCGGGAGCGCATACAATGAGCAGTTCTTC
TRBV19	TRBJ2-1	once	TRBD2	CASSRAGGTDREQFF	TGTGCCAGTAGTAGGGCGGGAGGGACGGACCGTGAGCAGTTCTTC
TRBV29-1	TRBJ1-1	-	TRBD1	CSVEGQGDTEAFF	TGCAGCGTTGAAGGACAGGGTGACACTGAAGCTTTCTTT
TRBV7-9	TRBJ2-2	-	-	CASSPAGTTYTGELFF	TGTGCCAGCAGCCCCGCCGGGACCACGTACACCGGGGAGCTGTTTTTT
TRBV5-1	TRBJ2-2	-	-	CASSLVQGLAGELFF	TGCGCCAGCAGCTTGGTTCAGGGTCTAGCCGGGGAGCTGTTTTTT
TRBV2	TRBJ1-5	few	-	CASSPDVFNQPQHF	TGTGCCAGCAGCCCCGACGTTTTCAATCAGCCCCAGCATTTT
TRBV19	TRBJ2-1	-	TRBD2	CASGRWAGGNNEQFF	TGTGCCAGCGGTCGTTGGGCGGGAGGTAACAATGAGCAGTTCTTC
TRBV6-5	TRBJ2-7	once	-	CASSGLYEQYF	TGTGCCAGCAGTGGCCTATACGAGCAGTACTTC
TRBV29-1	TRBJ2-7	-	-	CSVEVAGAGEQYF	TGCAGCGTTGAAGTTGCGGGGGCGGGGGAGCAGTACTTC
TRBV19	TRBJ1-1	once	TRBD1	CVSSRDRGVTEAFF	TGTGTCAGTAGCAGGGACAGGGGGGTGACTGAAGCTTTCTTT
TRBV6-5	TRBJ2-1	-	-	CASSNRDSGDEQFF	TGTGCCAGCAGTAACCGAGACTCCGGAGATGAGCAGTTCTTC
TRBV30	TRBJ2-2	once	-	CAWRPVGPSGELFF	TGTGCCTGGAGACCAGTAGGACCCTCCGGGGAGCTGTTTTTT
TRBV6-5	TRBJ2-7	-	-	CASSSSFGNYEQYF	TGTGCCAGCAGTTCCTCATTTGGGAACTACGAGCAGTACTTC
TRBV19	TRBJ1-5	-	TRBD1	CASSIRHAGGYQPQHF	TGTGCCAGTAGTATCCGCCACGCAGGGGGCTACCAGCCCCAGCATTTT
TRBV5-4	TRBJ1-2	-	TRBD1	CASSQGAGYGYTF	TGCGCCAGCAGCCAGGGGGCTGGATATGGCTACACCTTC
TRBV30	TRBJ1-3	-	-	CAWTVPPSGNTIYF	TGTGCCTGGACTGTCCCTCCCTCTGGAAACACCATATATTTT
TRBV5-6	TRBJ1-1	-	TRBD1	CASSFRGTGANTEAFF	TGTGCCAGCAGCTTTCGGGGGACAGGGGCGAACACTGAAGCTTTCTTT
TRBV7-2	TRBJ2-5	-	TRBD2	CASSLVSSGGALETQYF	TGTGCCAGCAGCTTAGTTTCCAGCGGGGGGGCTTTAGAGACCCAGTACTTC
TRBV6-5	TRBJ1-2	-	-	CASSYSLGTNYGYTF	TGTGCCAGCAGTTACTCGCTCGGAACGAACTATGGCTACACCTTC